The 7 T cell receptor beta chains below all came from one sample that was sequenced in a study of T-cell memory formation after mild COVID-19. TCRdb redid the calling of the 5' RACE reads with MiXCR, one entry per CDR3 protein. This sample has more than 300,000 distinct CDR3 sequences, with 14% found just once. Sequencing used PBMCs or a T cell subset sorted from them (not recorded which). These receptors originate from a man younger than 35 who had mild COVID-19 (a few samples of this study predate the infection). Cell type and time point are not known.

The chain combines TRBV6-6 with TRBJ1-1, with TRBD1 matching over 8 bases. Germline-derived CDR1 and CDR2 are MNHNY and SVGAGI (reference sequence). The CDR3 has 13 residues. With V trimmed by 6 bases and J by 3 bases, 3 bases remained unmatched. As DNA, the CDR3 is TGTGCCAGCAGAGGACAGGGATACACTGAAGCTTTCTTT. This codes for CASRGQGYTEAFF.

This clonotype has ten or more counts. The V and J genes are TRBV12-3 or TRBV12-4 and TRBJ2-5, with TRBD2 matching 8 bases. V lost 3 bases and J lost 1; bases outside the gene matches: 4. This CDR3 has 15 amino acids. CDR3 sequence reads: CASSLMSGGQETQYF. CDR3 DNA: TGTGCCAGCAGTTTGATGAGCGGGGGCCAAGAGACCCAGTACTTC.

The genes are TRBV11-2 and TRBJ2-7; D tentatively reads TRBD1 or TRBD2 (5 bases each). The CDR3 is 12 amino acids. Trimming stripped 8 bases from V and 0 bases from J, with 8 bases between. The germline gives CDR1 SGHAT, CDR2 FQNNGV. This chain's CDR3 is CASRGRSYEQYV. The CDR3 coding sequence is TGTGCCAGCCGGGGACGCTCCTACGAGCAGTACGTC.

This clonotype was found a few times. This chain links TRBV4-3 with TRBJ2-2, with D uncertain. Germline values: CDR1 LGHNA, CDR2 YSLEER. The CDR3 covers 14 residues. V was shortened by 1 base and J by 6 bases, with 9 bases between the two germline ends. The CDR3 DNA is TGCGCCAGCAGCCAAGTTAGTTCCGCCGGGGAGCTGTTTTTT. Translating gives CASSQVSSAGELFF.

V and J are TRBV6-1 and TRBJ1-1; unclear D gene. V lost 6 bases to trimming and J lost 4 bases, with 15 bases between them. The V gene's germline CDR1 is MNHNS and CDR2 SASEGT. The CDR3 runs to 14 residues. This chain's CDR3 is CASRFRDRGTEAFF. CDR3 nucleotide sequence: TGTGCCAGCAGATTCCGGGATCGAGGCACTGAAGCTTTCTTT.

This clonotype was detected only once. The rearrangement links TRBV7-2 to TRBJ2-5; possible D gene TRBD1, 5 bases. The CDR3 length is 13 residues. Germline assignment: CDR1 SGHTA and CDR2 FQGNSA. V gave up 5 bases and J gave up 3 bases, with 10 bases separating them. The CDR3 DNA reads TGTGCCAGCAGCCTCCCGACAGAAGAGACCCAGTACTTC. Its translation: CASSLPTEETQYF.

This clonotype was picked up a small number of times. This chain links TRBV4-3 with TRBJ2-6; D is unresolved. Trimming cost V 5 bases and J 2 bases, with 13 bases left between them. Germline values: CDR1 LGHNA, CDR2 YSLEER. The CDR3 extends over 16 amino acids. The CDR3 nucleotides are TGCGCCAGCAGCTCAGAGGATCGAGCTGGGGCCAACGTCCTGACTTTC. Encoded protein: CASSSEDRAGANVLTF.